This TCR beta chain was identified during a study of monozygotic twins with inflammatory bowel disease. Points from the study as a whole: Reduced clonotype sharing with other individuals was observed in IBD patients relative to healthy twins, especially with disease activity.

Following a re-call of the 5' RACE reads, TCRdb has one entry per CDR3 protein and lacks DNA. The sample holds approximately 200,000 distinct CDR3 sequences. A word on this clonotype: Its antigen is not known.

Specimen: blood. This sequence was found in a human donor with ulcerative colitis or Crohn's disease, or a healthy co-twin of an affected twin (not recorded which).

The chain's CDR3 is CASSSMARNTEAFF. The chain employs TRBV3-1 and TRBJ1-1. There are 14 residues in the CDR3. From germline, CDR1 is LGHDT and CDR2 YNNKEL (reference sequence).